The source of this TCR beta chain is a study of Graves' ophthalmopathy and Graves' hyperthyroidism. Beta-chain TCR CDR3 regions were amplified from RNA transcripts. First-round RT-PCR with HTBI primers preceded a second-round multiplex PCR. A single record per CDR3 protein comes from TCRdb applying MiXCR to the multiplex PCR reads. Of 300,000 to 400,000 distinct CDR3 sequences listed, roughly 17% were seen once; the top ten hold 9% to 15%. The trim removed 5 bases at V and 8 bases at J, leaving 16 bases unmatched. CDR3 size: 16 residues. Germline CDR1 MGHRA, CDR2 YSYEKL. This clonotype was picked up many times.

This rearrangement joins TRBV4-1 to TRBJ1-2; 8 bases fit TRBD1. This receptor was identified in an adult man with Graves' ophthalmopathy. The sample taken for sequencing was peripheral blood. The CDR3 reads CASSYVQGDLLGGYTF. CDR3 in DNA: TGCGCCAGCAGCTATGTACAGGGGGATCTCCTTGGAGGCTACACCTTC.